This T cell receptor (beta chain) was captured in a study of blood T cell repertoires in COVID-19. Germline CDR1 and CDR2: SGDLS and YYNGEE. The CDR3 extends over 15 amino acids. Trimming at V came to 4 bases and at J to 1 base, leaving 7 bases not matched to a gene. Clones were sequenced by immunoSEQ multiplex PCR, and TCRdb holds only the in-frame ones, with some missing. The sample contains approximately 120,000 clones, 65% to 85% of which appear only once. The sequence was obtained from a man older than 75 with active or convalescent COVID-19. Sequenced sample: peripheral blood. The V gene is TRBV9, the J gene TRBJ2-5; 7 nucleotides agree with TRBD2. Here the CDR3 DNA reads TGTGCCAGCAGCCCCGGGACTACCAGCCAAGAGACCCAGTACTTC. Translation gives CASSPGTTSQETQYF.